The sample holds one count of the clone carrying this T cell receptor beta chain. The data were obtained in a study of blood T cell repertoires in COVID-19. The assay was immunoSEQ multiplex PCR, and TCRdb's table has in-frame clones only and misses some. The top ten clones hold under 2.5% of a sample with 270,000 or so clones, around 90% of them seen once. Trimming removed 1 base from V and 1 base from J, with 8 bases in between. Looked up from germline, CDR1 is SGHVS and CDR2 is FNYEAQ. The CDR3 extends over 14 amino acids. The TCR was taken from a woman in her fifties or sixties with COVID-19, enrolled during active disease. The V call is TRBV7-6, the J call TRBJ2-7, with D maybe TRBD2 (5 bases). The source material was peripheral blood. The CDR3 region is CASSLDEGSYEQYF. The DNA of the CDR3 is TGTGCCAGCAGCTTAGATGAGGGTTCCTACGAGCAGTACTTC.